Below, 12 T cell receptor beta chains from the same sample are listed, as sequenced in a study. TCRdb keeps only in-frame clones here, not all; method: immunoSEQ multiplex PCR. In the table there are nearly 70,000 clones, just under 95% of which are singletons. The sequenced material came from PBMCs. The origin of the receptors is a man aged 35-49 years with rheumatoid arthritis.

The chain couples TRBV7-8 to TRBJ2-7; TRBD1 might be the D (6 bases). The CDR3 is 16 amino acids. The germline CDR1 and CDR2 sequences are SGHVS and FQNEAQ. Between the trimmed V and J ends, which lost 1 base and 6 bases, there was a span of 19 bases. The CDR3 bases are TGTGCCAGCAGCTTAGTAGTACGGCAGGGGCTGGGCGAGCAGTACTTC. Encoded protein: CASSLVVRQGLGEQYF. Based on the CDR3 plus reference TRBV7-8 and TRBJ2-7, the full variable domain is GAGVSQSPRYKVAKRGQDVALRCDPISGHVSLFWYQQALGQGPEFLTYFQNEAQLDKSGLPSDRFFAERPEGSVSTLKIQRTQQEDSAVYLCASSLVVRQGLGEQYFGPGTRLTVT.

This chain links TRBV7-9 with TRBJ1-4; no reliable D call. Germline V gives CDR1 SEHNR, CDR2 FQNEAQ (reference sequence). The V end was cut by 1 base, the J end by 1 base, with 7 bases between. CDR3 length equals 15 residues. The CDR3, as DNA: TGTGCCAGCAGCTTAGAAAGGCGAACTAATGAAAAACTGTTTTTT. Translated: CASSLERRTNEKLFF.

The CDR3, as DNA: TGTGCCAGTATGGCGAGGGACAGGGTCGACTATGGCTACACCTTC. It specifies CASMARDRVDYGYTF. The chain uses TRBV19 and TRBJ1-2; the match to TRBD1 covers 9 bases. CDR3 length: 15 amino acids. Germline values: CDR1 LNHDA, CDR2 SQIVND (reference sequence). J lost 3 bases, V lost 7 bases, and 9 bases had no gene match.

This rearrangement joins TRBV9 to TRBJ2-3; tentatively, D is TRBD1 or TRBD2 (5 bases each). The V and J ends lost 0 bases and 4 bases respectively, with 15 bases between them. Germline V gene sequence: CDR1 SGDLS, CDR2 YYNGEE. The CDR3 sequence is 16 residues long. The DNA of the CDR3 is TGTGCCAGCAGCGTAGGGCTCAGGGCCGGGGCAGATACGCAGTATTTT. Its translation: CASSVGLRAGADTQYF.

On this clone itself: The junction differs from germline at one of its ends, possibly a read error. The chain has TRBV7-7 and TRBJ2-2; weak D call: TRBD1 (6 bases). CDR1 is SSHAT and CDR2 is FNYEAQ in the germline V gene (reference sequence). CDR3 length equals 15 residues. CDR3: CASSRMGAVTGELFF. The CDR3 nucleotides read TGTGCTAGCAGCCGCATGGGGGCAGTCACCGGGGAGCTGTTTTTT.

The chain joins TRBV25-1 to TRBJ1-6; 7 bases map to TRBD1. V gave up 5 bases and J gave up 8 bases; unmatched junction bases: 9. This CDR3 region has 15 residues. Germline V gives CDR1 MGHDK, CDR2 SYGVNS. CDR3 sequence: CASSWGAGGYSPLHF. In DNA, the CDR3 is TGTGCCAGCAGTTGGGGGGCAGGGGGTTATTCACCCCTCCACTTT.

This clone has only one observation. The chain uses TRBV5-6 and TRBJ1-2; D remains unclear. V shed 4 bases and J shed 4 bases, with 11 bases lying between them. Germline V gene sequence: CDR1 SGHDT, CDR2 YYEEEE. CDR3 length: 13 amino acids. CDR3 bases: TGTGCCAGCAGCCCGGGCGCCGGCTATGGCTACACCTTC. This sequence encodes CASSPGAGYGYTF.

The V gene is TRBV11-2, the J gene TRBJ2-5; 7 bases align to TRBD1. The V and J ends lost 2 bases and 4 bases, in that order; junction bases with no gene match: 7. The CDR3 totals 15 residues. Germline assignment: CDR1 SGHAT and CDR2 FQNNGV. The CDR3 loop is CASSLWQGQRETQYF. The CDR3 nucleotides read TGTGCCAGCAGCTTATGGCAGGGACAGCGAGAGACCCAGTACTTC.

The rearrangement links TRBV6-5 to TRBJ1-2; D gene unclear. Looked up from germline, CDR1 is MNHEY and CDR2 is SVGAGI. The CDR3 covers 13 residues. V lost 6 bases to trimming and J lost 3 bases, with 11 bases between them. The CDR3 DNA is TGTGCCAGCAGGCTGGGTCAGGACTATGGCTACACCTTC. Encoded protein: CASRLGQDYGYTF.

This chain joins TRBV13 and TRBJ2-3; 9 positions match TRBD2. From germline, CDR1 is PRHDT and CDR2 FYEKMQ (reference sequence). The length of the CDR3 is 19 residues. Trimming removed 5 bases from V and 6 bases from J; junction bases left unmatched: 21. This CDR3 reads CASSLTQVDLAGFRDTQYF. DNA for the CDR3: TGTGCCAGCAGCCTCACTCAGGTGGACCTAGCGGGGTTCCGGGATACGCAGTATTTT.

This chain uses TRBV5-1 with TRBJ2-6, with D possibly TRBD2 on 6 matching bases. The CDR3 length is 15 residues. Deletions cut 4 bases from V and 9 bases from J, with 17 bases between. In germline, CDR1 is SGHRS, CDR2 YFSETQ. CDR3 sequence: CASSPKGGEVNVLTF. The CDR3 bases are TGCGCCAGCAGCCCAAAAGGCGGGGAAGTCAACGTCCTGACTTTC.

The chain recombines TRBV18 with TRBJ1-5; D is possibly TRBD1 (5 bases). The length of the CDR3 is 14 residues. The germline gives CDR1 KGHSH, CDR2 LQKENI. V gave up 4 bases and J gave up 4 bases, with 11 bases separating them. The CDR3 nucleotides are TGTGCCAGCTCACTTTCGGGACGGAATCAGCCCCAGCATTTT. Translation gives CASSLSGRNQPQHF.